Below are 15 T cell receptor beta chains sequenced from a single sample in a study of preoperative IRX-2 immunotherapy in early breast cancer. The table came from immunoSEQ multiplex PCR; TCRdb's copy has only in-frame clones and leaves some out. The sample contains around 40,000 clones, around 77% of which appear only once. Described treatment: preoperative locoregional IRX-2 cytokine immunotherapy. The sequencing here drew on tumor tissue, taken after IRX-2 immunotherapy. The receptors here all came from a human donor with breast cancer.

The rearrangement uses TRBV12-1 and TRBJ2-1; the D call TRBD2 from the table was never checked on the DNA. TRBV12-1 is tagged as a pseudogene. CDR3 length: 16 residues. The chain's CDR3 is CASSFFPGEPYNEQFF. The CDR3, as DNA: TGTGCCAGCAGCTTTTTTCCGGGGGAGCCATACAATGAGCAGTTCTTC.

This clone was recorded only once. The CDR3 loop reads CASSQEPPAREQYF. CDR3 in DNA: TGCGCCAGCAGCCAAGAACCGCCGGCCAGGGAGCAGTACTTC. This chain uses TRBV23-1 with TRBJ2-7; no definite D call. TRBV23-1 is an open reading frame, and its role is uncertain. Trimming removed 6 bases at V and 7 bases at J, with 19 bases between. This CDR3 has 14 amino acids.

This rearrangement joins TRBV12-5 to TRBJ1-2, with 9 bases lining up with TRBD1. Germline loops: CDR1 LGHNT, CDR2 FRNRAP. Trimming at V came to 5 bases and at J to 1 base, leaving 2 bases not matched to a gene. This CDR3 comprises 14 residues. The CDR3 DNA follows: TGTGCTAGTGGTAGACAGGGGGTTAACTATGGCTACACCTTC. Protein: CASGRQGVNYGYTF.

J is TRBJ2-7 and V is TRBV7-1; the D gene is possibly TRBD1 (5 bases). TRBV7-1 is an ORF for which the function is uncertain. The CDR3 loop spans 14 amino acids. V dropped 4 bases and J dropped 1 base, with 11 bases sitting between them. The CDR3 sequence: CASSLGRASYEQYF. DNA of the CDR3: TGTGCCAGCAGCTTGGGCAGGGCTTCCTACGAGCAGTACTTC.

V and J are TRBV19 and TRBJ2-1; no definite D call. Looked up from germline, CDR1 is LNHDA and CDR2 is SQIVND (reference sequence). Trimming took off 8 bases at V and 7 bases at J, with 12 bases between the two ends. This CDR3 is built from 12 residues. CDR3 protein: CASGRLGNEQFF. The CDR3 DNA sequence: TGTGCCAGTGGACGTCTGGGAAATGAGCAGTTCTTC.

The chain has TRBV5-1 and TRBJ1-3; D is perhaps TRBD1 (5 bases). The CDR3 has 16 residues. V was clipped by 4 bases and J by 0 bases, with 14 bases between them. CDR1 and CDR2 (germline): SGHRS, YFSETQ. The CDR3 coding sequence is TGCGCCAGCAGCGGGGGGGACGGTAGCTCTGGAAACACCATATATTTT. This gives the protein CASSGGDGSSGNTIYF.

The gene calls are TRBV5-1 and TRBJ2-2; possibly TRBD1 for D (8 bases). The CDR3 spans 14 residues. Trimming took off 4 bases at V and 7 bases at J, with 14 bases between the two ends. CDR1 and CDR2 from the germline V gene are SGHRS and YFSETQ. The CDR3 DNA sequence: TGCGCCAGCAGCCAGGACAGGGAGGGCGGGGAGCTGTTTTTT. It specifies CASSQDREGGELFF.

V is TRBV23-1 and J is TRBJ1-1; D not certain. TRBV23-1 is annotated as an ORF whose role is uncertain. The V end was cut by 6 bases, the J end by 0 bases, with 8 bases between. There are 13 residues in the CDR3. The CDR3 region has the DNA TGCGCCAGCAGCCGTGCGATGAACACTGAAGCTTTCTTT. It is translated as CASSRAMNTEAFF.

The chain joins TRBV5-1 to TRBJ2-7; tentatively, D is TRBD1 or TRBD2 (5 bases each). The V and J ends lost 0 bases and 2 bases respectively, with 9 bases between them. Germline V gene lookup returns CDR1 SGHRS and CDR2 YFSETQ. This CDR3 spans 14 amino acids. The chain's CDR3 is CASSLGGPTYEQYF. In nucleotides, the CDR3 is TGCGCCAGCAGCTTGGGGGGACCAACCTACGAGCAGTACTTC.

The chain uses TRBV9 and TRBJ1-3; D uncertain. The germline CDR1 and CDR2 sequences are SGDLS and YYNGEE. This CDR3 region has 12 residues. The V and J ends lost 5 bases and 7 bases respectively, with 10 bases between them. The CDR3 reads CASSTDGNTIYF. In DNA form, the CDR3 reads TGTGCCAGCAGTACTGACGGCAACACCATATATTTT.

The chain couples TRBV11-3 to TRBJ1-1; unclear D gene. V gave up 4 bases and J gave up 4 bases, with 16 bases separating them. This CDR3 region has 15 residues. In germline, CDR1 is SGHNT, CDR2 YENEEA. CDR3 protein: CASSSVPQRSTEAFF. The DNA of the CDR3 is TGTGCCAGCAGCTCCGTACCACAGCGGTCCACTGAAGCTTTCTTT.

This chain uses TRBV5-1 with TRBJ2-7, with D hard to call. V lost 5 bases to trimming and J lost 0 bases, with 12 bases between them. The CDR3 loop spans 14 amino acids. The V gene's germline CDR1 is SGHRS and CDR2 YFSETQ. The DNA for the CDR3 is TGCGCCAGCAGGGGTGCAGAGAGCTCCTACGAGCAGTACTTC. Its translation is CASRGAESSYEQYF.

V is TRBV28 and J is TRBJ1-5, with TRBD1 matching 9 bases. The germline V gene encodes CDR1 MDHEN and CDR2 SYDVKM. The CDR3 is 14 amino acids. V dropped 6 bases and J dropped 5; count of bases not matched to a gene: 5. The CDR3 is CASSLTGGYQPQHF. The DNA of the CDR3 is TGTGCCAGCAGCTTGACAGGGGGATATCAGCCCCAGCATTTT.

The J gene is TRBJ1-6, the V gene TRBV19; the D gene is possibly TRBD1 (5 bases). The CDR3 totals 14 residues. V lost 10 bases, J lost 9 bases, and 19 bases lay in between. The germline gives CDR1 LNHDA, CDR2 SQIVND (reference sequence). CDR3 residues: CATNPGRLGSPLHF. CDR3 bases: TGTGCCACCAACCCGGGGCGATTAGGTTCACCCCTCCACTTT.

This chain connects TRBV10-2 to TRBJ1-1, with a possible D match to TRBD1 (6 bases). Between the trimmed V and J ends, which lost 7 bases and 4 bases, there was a span of 13 bases. The CDR3 is made up of 13 amino acids. Germline CDR1 WSHSY, CDR2 SAAADI. The CDR3 DNA sequence: TGCGCCAGCATTGGGGGCCCGGGCACTGAAGCTTTCTTT. Translated: CASIGGPGTEAFF.